The 20 T cell receptor beta chains reported below all come from one sample, sequenced in a study of blood T cell repertoires in COVID-19. The protocol was immunoSEQ multiplex PCR, while the TCRdb copy is restricted to in-frame clones and leaves out a portion. Counted here are tens of thousands of clones, 75% to 95% occurring once; the ten biggest clones make up roughly 3%. The sample consisted of peripheral blood. The receptors originated from a woman aged 70 to 79 with active COVID-19.

This chain links TRBV19 with TRBJ2-5; a weak D match, TRBD1 (6 bases). CDR1 and CDR2 from the germline V gene are LNHDA and SQIVND (reference sequence). The V and J ends lost 5 bases and 5 bases respectively, with 24 bases between them. The length of the CDR3 is 17 residues. The CDR3 coding sequence is TGTGCCAGTAGTGTTGATGGGGGACACGCCCGGCGGGAGACCCAGTACTTC. It translates to CASSVDGGHARRETQYF. The whole variable domain, filled in from reference TRBV19 and TRBJ2-5, reads DGGITQSPKYLFRKEGQNVTLSCEQNLNHDAMYWYRQDPGQGLRLIYYSQIVNDFQKGDIAEGYSVSREKKESFPLTVTSAQKNPTAFYLCASSVDGGHARRETQYFGPGTRLLVL.

The chain combines TRBV5-4 with TRBJ2-3; D not resolved. The CDR3 is 13 residues long. The germline V gene encodes CDR1 SGHNT and CDR2 YYREEE (reference sequence). V shed 0 bases and J shed 4 bases, with 6 bases lying between them. In DNA, the CDR3 is TGTGCCAGCAGCTTGGACTTGTCAGATACGCAGTATTTT. It encodes CASSLDLSDTQYF.

The J gene is TRBJ1-1, the V gene TRBV28; weak D call: TRBD1 (5 bases). Germline lookup yields CDR1 MDHEN and CDR2 SYDVKM. The CDR3 has 12 amino acids. V was trimmed by 2 bases and J by 8 bases, leaving 9 bases between them. This CDR3 reads CASSLPQGEAFF. As DNA, the CDR3 is TGTGCCAGCAGTTTACCGCAGGGCGAAGCTTTCTTT.

This sequence joins TRBV5-1 and TRBJ1-2; D remains ambiguous. From germline, CDR1 is SGHRS and CDR2 YFSETQ. V lost 4 bases to trimming and J lost 2 bases, with 6 bases between them. The CDR3 runs to 12 residues. CDR3 residues: CASSQENYGYTF. CDR3 nucleotides: TGCGCCAGCAGCCAAGAGAACTATGGCTACACCTTC. The variable domain in full, completed from reference TRBV5-1 and TRBJ1-2, reads KAGVTQTPRYLIKTRGQQVTLSCSPISGHRSVSWYQQTPGQGLQFLFEYFSETQRNKGNFPGRFSGRQFSNSRSEMNVSTLELGDSALYLCASSQENYGYTFGSGTRLTVV.

V usage is TRBV11-2 and J usage is TRBJ1-3; TRBD1 is a possible D gene (5 bases). The CDR3 extends over 14 amino acids. The germline CDR1 and CDR2 sequences are SGHAT and FQNNGV. Trimming cost V 5 bases and J 4 bases, with 12 bases left between them. DNA of the CDR3: TGTGCCAGCAGCCGAGCGCAGGGAGGAAACACCATATATTTT. Translating it yields CASSRAQGGNTIYF.

The gene calls are TRBV10-3 and TRBJ1-6, with 8 bases matching TRBD1. Germline assignment: CDR1 ENHRY and CDR2 SYGVKD. V lost 7 bases, J lost 7 bases, and 3 bases stayed unmatched. The CDR3 length is 13 residues. The CDR3 here is CAITNRGNSPLHF. Here the CDR3 DNA reads TGTGCCATCACGAACAGGGGGAATTCACCCCTCCACTTT.

This rearrangement joins TRBV5-1 to TRBJ2-5, with 7 bases identical to TRBD1. After removal of 2 bases from V and 1 base from J, the junction contained 2 bases not matched to a gene. CDR3 length: 14 residues. CDR1 SGHRS and CDR2 YFSETQ come from the germline V gene. CDR3 coding DNA: TGCGCCAGCAGCTTACAGGGGTTCCAAGAGACCCAGTACTTC. Protein sequence: CASSLQGFQETQYF.

This clone was detected once. V is TRBV28 and J is TRBJ1-6; D is unclear. Trimming pared 3 bases from V and 7 bases from J, leaving 10 bases between. This CDR3 contains 14 residues. Germline lookup yields CDR1 MDHEN and CDR2 SYDVKM. CDR3 sequence: CASSFRVTNSPLHF. The CDR3 DNA sequence: TGTGCCAGCAGTTTTCGGGTGACGAATTCACCCCTCCACTTT.

Comment on this clone: An end of the junction does not agree with germline; a read error may underlie this. The chain links TRBV4-1 to TRBJ2-7; 8 bases are a match to TRBD2. Germline V gives CDR1 MGHRA, CDR2 YSYEKL. The CDR3 sequence is 16 residues long. The CDR3 is CARSPGGGRGWREQYF. Here the CDR3 DNA reads TGCGCCCGCAGCCCGGGGGGGGGTCGGGGCTGGCGCGAGCAGTACTTC.

The chain carries TRBV7-9 and TRBJ2-7; tentative D call: TRBD1 (5 bases). The germline V gene has CDR1 SEHNR and CDR2 FQNEAQ (reference sequence). The CDR3 is made up of 13 amino acids. Trimming took 7 bases from V and 1 from J, leaving 11 bases between them. The CDR3 region has the DNA TGTGCCAGCACCCAGGGTCCGTCCTACGAGCAGTACTTC. Protein product: CASTQGPSYEQYF.

The J gene is TRBJ2-7, the V gene TRBV5-1; D is possibly TRBD1 (6 bases). CDR3 length equals 14 residues. CDR1 SGHRS and CDR2 YFSETQ come from the germline V gene. V dropped 4 bases and J dropped 0 bases, with 11 bases sitting between them. CDR3 protein: CASSLDRSSYEQYF. Here the CDR3 DNA reads TGCGCCAGCAGCCTTGACAGGAGCTCCTACGAGCAGTACTTC.

This chain links TRBV3-1 (or the pseudogene TRBV3-2) with TRBJ2-7; 9 nucleotides align to TRBD2. From germline, CDR1 is LGHDT and CDR2 YNNKEL (reference sequence). The CDR3 covers 14 residues. V lost 4 bases, J lost 5 bases, and 6 bases stayed unmatched. CDR3 bases: TGTGCCAGCAGCCCTACCCTAGCGGGAAACGAGCAGTACTTC. Translating it yields CASSPTLAGNEQYF.

This chain uses TRBV5-1 with TRBJ2-1; D not resolved. The CDR3 is made up of 15 amino acids. Germline V lookup: CDR1 SGHRS, CDR2 YFSETQ. V was cut by 0 bases and J by 0 bases, with 7 bases left in between. This CDR3 is CASSLDGSSYNEQFF. The CDR3 DNA is TGCGCCAGCAGCTTGGATGGCAGCTCCTACAATGAGCAGTTCTTC. The variable domain in full, with the rest retrieved from reference TRBV5-1 and TRBJ2-1, is KAGVTQTPRYLIKTRGQQVTLSCSPISGHRSVSWYQQTPGQGLQFLFEYFSETQRNKGNFPGRFSGRQFSNSRSEMNVSTLELGDSALYLCASSLDGSSYNEQFFGPGTRLTVL.

The chain employs TRBV7-6 and TRBJ2-1; D is perhaps TRBD2 (5 bases). V shed 3 bases and J shed 1 base, with 7 bases lying between them. The CDR3 has 14 residues. The germline V gene has CDR1 SGHVS and CDR2 FNYEAQ. The CDR3 sequence is CASSFRGSYNEQFF. CDR3 sequence (DNA): TGTGCCAGCAGCTTCCGCGGGTCCTACAATGAGCAGTTCTTC. The whole variable domain, remainder taken from reference TRBV7-6 and TRBJ2-1, is GAGVSQSPRYKVTKRGQDVALRCDPISGHVSLYWYRQALGQGPEFLTYFNYEAQQDKSGLPNDRFSAERPEGSISTLTIQRTEQRDSAMYRCASSFRGSYNEQFFGPGTRLTVL.

The CDR3 DNA reads TGTGCCAGCAGCGCCGGGACAGGGCGAGGGCAGCCCCAGCATTTT. Its translation is CASSAGTGRGQPQHF. The gene calls are TRBV5-8 and TRBJ1-5; 9 nucleotides align to TRBD1. The CDR3 runs to 15 residues. Germline loops: CDR1 SGHTS, CDR2 YDEGEE. V lost 4 bases, J lost 7 bases, and 9 bases stayed unmatched.

This clone has only one observation. The rearrangement uses TRBV20-1 and TRBJ2-5; TRBD1 matches at 8 bases. Germline CDR1 is DFQATT and CDR2 is SNEGSKA (reference sequence). The CDR3 sequence is 13 residues long. The V segment lost 3 bases and the J segment 6 bases; nucleotides outside the gene matches: 6. The CDR3 nucleotides read TGCAGTGCTAGTGGGGGACAGGCGCAGACCCAGTACTTC. Its translation: CSASGGQAQTQYF.

This sequence joins TRBV7-8 and TRBJ2-7, with a tentative D call TRBD1 (6 bases). Germline assignment: CDR1 SGHVS and CDR2 FQNEAQ. The CDR3 is made up of 15 amino acids. The V end was cut by 0 bases, the J end by 2 bases, with 11 bases between. The CDR3 bases are TGTGCCAGCAGCTTAGCGCCCTCAGGGGCCTACGAGCAGTACTTC. Encoded protein: CASSLAPSGAYEQYF.

The chain uses TRBV6-6 and TRBJ2-5; tentative D call: TRBD2 (6 bases). There are 14 residues in the CDR3. The V end lost 7 bases, the J end lost 1 base, and 13 bases lay between the germline ends. Germline lookup yields CDR1 MNHNY and CDR2 SVGAGI (reference sequence). CDR3 in amino acids: CASKTGTFQETQYF. Written as DNA, the CDR3 is TGTGCCAGCAAGACGGGGACTTTCCAAGAGACCCAGTACTTC.

This rearrangement joins TRBV24-1 to TRBJ2-3; TRBD2 matches 8 bases. Losses at the gene ends were 3 bases for V and 3 bases for J; bases not matched to a gene: 13. The CDR3 runs to 18 residues. Per the germline V gene, CDR1 is KGHDR and CDR2 is SFDVKD. CDR3 coding DNA: TGTGCCACCAGTGATCCTATCAGAACTAGCGGAACTACAGATACGCAGTATTTT. This sequence encodes CATSDPIRTSGTTDTQYF.

The chain joins TRBV7-9 to TRBJ2-1; 9 positions agree with TRBD1. CDR3 length equals 15 residues. V lost 5 bases, J lost 4 bases, and 6 bases stayed unmatched. Germline assignment: CDR1 SEHNR and CDR2 FQNEAQ (reference sequence). The CDR3 loop is CASSHRDREYNEQFF. In DNA form, the CDR3 reads TGTGCCAGCAGCCACCGGGACAGGGAATACAATGAGCAGTTCTTC.